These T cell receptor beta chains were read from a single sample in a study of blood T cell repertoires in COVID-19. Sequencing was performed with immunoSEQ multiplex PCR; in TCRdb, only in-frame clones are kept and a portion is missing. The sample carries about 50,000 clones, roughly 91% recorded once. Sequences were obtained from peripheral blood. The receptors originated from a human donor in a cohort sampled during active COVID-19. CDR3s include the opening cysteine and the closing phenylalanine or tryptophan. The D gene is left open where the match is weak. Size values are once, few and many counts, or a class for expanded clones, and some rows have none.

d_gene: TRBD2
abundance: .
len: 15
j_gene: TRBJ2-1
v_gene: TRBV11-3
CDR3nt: TGTGCCAGCAGCCTTGGGACGGGAGGATATAATGAGCAGTTCTTC
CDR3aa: CASSLGTGGYNEQFF

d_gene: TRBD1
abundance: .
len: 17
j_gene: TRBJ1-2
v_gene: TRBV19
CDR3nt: TGTGCCAGTAGTATTAGTGACAGGGACCCCTTTGCCTATGGCTACACCTTC
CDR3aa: CASSISDRDPFAYGYTF

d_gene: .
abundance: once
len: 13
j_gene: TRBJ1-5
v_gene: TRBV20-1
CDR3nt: TGCAGTGCTAGTTTGGGCACCAATCAGCCCCAGCATTTT
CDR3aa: CSASLGTNQPQHF

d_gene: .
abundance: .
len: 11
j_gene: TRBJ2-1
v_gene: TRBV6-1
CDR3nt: TGTGCCAGCAGTGATCTTTATGAGCAGTTCTTC
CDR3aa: CASSDLYEQFF

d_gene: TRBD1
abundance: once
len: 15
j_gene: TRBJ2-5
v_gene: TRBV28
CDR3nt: TGTGCCAGCAGTACCCCGACAGGGGGCATAAAGACCCAGTACTTC
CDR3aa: CASSTPTGGIKTQYF

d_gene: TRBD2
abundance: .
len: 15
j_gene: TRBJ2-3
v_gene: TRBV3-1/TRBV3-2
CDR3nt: TGTGCCAGCAGCCGGCTTAGCGGGGGCGGAGATACGCAGTATTTT
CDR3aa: CASSRLSGGGDTQYF

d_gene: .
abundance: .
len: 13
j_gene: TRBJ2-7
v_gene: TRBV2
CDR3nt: TGTGCCAGCAGGGTCGAGGCCCAGGGGGAGCAGTACTTC
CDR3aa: CASRVEAQGEQYF

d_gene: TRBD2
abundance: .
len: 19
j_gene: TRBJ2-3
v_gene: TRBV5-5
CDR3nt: TGTGCCAGCAGCCGATCGGCGGCTAGCGGGGTGGCTAGCACAGATACGCAGTATTTT
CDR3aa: CASSRSAASGVASTDTQYF

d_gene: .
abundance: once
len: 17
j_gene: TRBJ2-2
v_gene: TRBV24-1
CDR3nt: TGTGCCACCAGTGATTCCCCGCCGAACAGCTACACCGGGGAGCTGTTTTTT
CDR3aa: CATSDSPPNSYTGELFF

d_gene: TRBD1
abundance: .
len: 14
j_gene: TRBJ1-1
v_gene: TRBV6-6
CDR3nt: TGTGCCAGCAGTTCGGACAGGGGGCGAACTGAAGCTTTCTTT
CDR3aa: CASSSDRGRTEAFF